This record looks at one T cell receptor beta chain sequence and its context. This specimen belongs to a study of CD8 T cells in Susac syndrome. The V gene's germline CDR1 is MNHEY and CDR2 SVGAGI. V gave up 0 bases and J gave up 8 bases, with 17 bases separating them. The CDR3 sequence is 16 residues long. An amount of RNA that ranged from roughly 0.5 to 1 ug was reverse transcribed with random hexamers. The immunoSEQ assay covered 54 Vbeta and 13 Jbeta segments for CDR3. TCRdb recomputed calls from the immunoSEQ multiplex PCR reads with MiXCR, one row per CDR3 protein. The sample lists a few hundred thousand distinct CDR3 sequences, about 95% seen once, with 0.075% to 0.095% in the top ten.

This chain links TRBV6-5 with TRBJ2-1; tentatively, D is TRBD2 (5 bases). This TCR was recovered from a human donor with multiple sclerosis. The sequenced sample consisted of CD4+ T cells from PBMCs. This CDR3 reads CASSYSISGLADEQFF. CDR3 coding DNA: TGTGCCAGCAGTTACTCGATCAGTGGTCTAGCCGATGAGCAGTTCTTC.